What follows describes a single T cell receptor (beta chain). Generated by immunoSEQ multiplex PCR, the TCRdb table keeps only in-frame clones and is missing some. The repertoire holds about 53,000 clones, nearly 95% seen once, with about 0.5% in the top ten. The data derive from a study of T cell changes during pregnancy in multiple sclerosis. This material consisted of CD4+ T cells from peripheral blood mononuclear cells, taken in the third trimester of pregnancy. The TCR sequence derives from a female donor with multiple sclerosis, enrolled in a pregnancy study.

The CDR3 reads CSVHDRGGNTEAFF. The CDR3 region has the DNA TGCAGCGTTCACGACAGGGGTGGAAACACTGAAGCTTTCTTT. The chain uses TRBV29-1 and TRBJ1-1; 8 nucleotides align to TRBD1. Germline V gives CDR1 SQVTM, CDR2 ANQGSEA. V shed 5 bases and J 2 bases; nucleotides not matched to a gene: 7. This CDR3 spans 14 amino acids.